The present TCR beta chain was sequenced within a study of identical twins. TCRdb used MiXCR to reprocess the 5' RACE reads, holding one entry per CDR3 protein. The table records 400,000 to 600,000 distinct CDR3 sequences, about a fifth of them present only once. The ends were cut back, 5 bases at V and 2 bases at J, with 9 bases in the middle. This CDR3 has 14 amino acids. The same sample was also used in a study of yellow fever vaccine responses in identical twins. That paper notes: The authors reported partly convergent, partly personalized vaccine responses in identical twins.

Sequencing was done on a sample of CD4+ T cells sorted from blood. The chain is built from TRBV12-3 or TRBV12-4 and TRBJ1-4, with D uncertain. This sequence originates from a young woman in good health. The CDR3 is CASSRGYTNEKLFF. Written as DNA, the CDR3 is TGTGCCAGCAGTCGTGGATACACTAATGAAAAACTGTTTTTT.